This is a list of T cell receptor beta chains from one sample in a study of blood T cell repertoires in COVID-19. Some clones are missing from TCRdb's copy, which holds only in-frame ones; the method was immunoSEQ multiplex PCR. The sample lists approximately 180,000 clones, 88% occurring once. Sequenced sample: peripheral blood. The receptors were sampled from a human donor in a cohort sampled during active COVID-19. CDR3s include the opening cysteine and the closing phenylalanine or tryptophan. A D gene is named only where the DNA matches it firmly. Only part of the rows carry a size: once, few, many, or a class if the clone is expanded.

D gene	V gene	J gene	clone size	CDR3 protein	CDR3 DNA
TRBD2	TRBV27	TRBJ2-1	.	CASTERTSGSADEQFF	TGTGCCAGCACCGAGCGGACTAGCGGGAGTGCGGATGAGCAGTTCTTC
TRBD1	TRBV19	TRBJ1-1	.	CASSIVLLQGDEAFF	TGTGCCAGTAGTATAGTCCTTTTACAGGGGGATGAAGCTTTCTTT
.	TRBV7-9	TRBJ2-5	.	CASSSKETQYF	TGTGCCAGCAGCTCCAAAGAGACCCAGTACTTC
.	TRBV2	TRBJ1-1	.	CASTWQRDWNTEAFF	TGTGCCAGCACTTGGCAGAGAGACTGGAACACTGAAGCTTTCTTT
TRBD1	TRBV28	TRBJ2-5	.	CASSPFDRVEETQYF	TGTGCCAGCAGTCCCTTCGACAGGGTAGAAGAGACCCAGTACTTC
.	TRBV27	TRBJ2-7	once	CASSFAGLPYEQYF	TGTGCCAGCAGTTTTGCAGGGCTCCCCTACGAGCAGTACTTC
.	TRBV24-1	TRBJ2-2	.	CAISQGSTGELFF	TGTGCCATAAGCCAGGGGAGCACCGGGGAGCTGTTTTTT
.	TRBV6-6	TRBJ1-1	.	CASSYFREGNTEAFF	TGTGCCAGCAGTTACTTCAGGGAGGGGAACACTGAAGCTTTCTTT
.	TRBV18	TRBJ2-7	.	CASSPLHEGEQYF	TGTGCCAGCTCACCTTTACATGAGGGCGAGCAGTACTTC
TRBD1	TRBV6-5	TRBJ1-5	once	CASSPGQGDQPQHF	TGTGCCAGCAGCCCGGGACAGGGCGATCAGCCCCAGCATTTT
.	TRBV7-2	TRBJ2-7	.	CASSLLARAYEQYF	TGTGCCAGCAGCTTACTAGCGAGGGCCTACGAGCAGTACTTC
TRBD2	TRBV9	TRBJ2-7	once	CASSVAGLAVDEQYF	TGTGCCAGCAGCGTAGCAGGACTAGCTGTCGACGAGCAGTACTTC
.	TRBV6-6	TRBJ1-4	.	CASSYFRGAGNEKLFF	TGTGCCAGCAGTTACTTTCGGGGGGCCGGTAATGAAAAACTGTTTTTT
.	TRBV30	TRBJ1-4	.	CAWSVTREGKLFF	TGTGCCTGGAGTGTAACACGGGAGGGAAAACTGTTTTTT
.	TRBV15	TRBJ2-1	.	CATSANNNEQFF	TGTGCCACCAGCGCCAACAACAATGAGCAGTTCTTC
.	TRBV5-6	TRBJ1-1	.	CASSSVRESWTEAFF	TGTGCCAGCAGCTCGGTCCGGGAGAGTTGGACTGAAGCTTTCTTT
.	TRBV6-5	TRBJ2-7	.	CASSSAGTTYEQYF	TGTGCCAGCAGCTCCGCCGGGACAACCTACGAGCAGTACTTC
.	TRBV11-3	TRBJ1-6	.	CASSFPWTVTHNSPLHF	TGTGCCAGCAGCTTCCCGTGGACAGTAACACATAATTCACCCCTCCACTTT
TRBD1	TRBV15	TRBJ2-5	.	CATSRGQGGETQYF	TGTGCCACCAGCAGAGGACAGGGGGGCGAGACCCAGTACTTC
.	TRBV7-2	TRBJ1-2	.	CASSPSRVDYGYTF	TGTGCCAGCAGCCCCAGCAGGGTAGACTATGGCTACACCTTC
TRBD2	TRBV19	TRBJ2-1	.	CASSIDAGGWNEQFF	TGTGCCAGTAGTATAGATGCGGGAGGGTGGAATGAGCAGTTCTTC
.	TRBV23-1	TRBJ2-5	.	CASTQGKETQYF	TGCGCCAGCACCCAGGGTAAAGAGACCCAGTACTTC